In its sample, the clone carrying this T cell receptor (beta chain) was seen many times. Its antigen is currently unknown. This sample stems from a study of CD8 T cells in ankylosing spondylitis. The V gene lost 5 bases and the J gene lost 8 bases, with 15 bases spanning the gap. The CDR3 spans 14 residues. Germline V CDR1 and CDR2: MNHEY, SMNVEV (reference sequence). Study conclusions and caveats: Typical of ankylosing spondylitis blood, it appeared, was a TCR beta motif of eight highly homologous variants.

TCRdb called the 5' RACE reads again in MiXCR, with one record for every CDR3 protein. The data hold about 200,000 distinct CDR3 sequences, with approximately 7.4% observed a single time. The sequencing input was blood, either unsorted or a sorted T cell fraction (not recorded which). The V call is TRBV27, the J call TRBJ1-4; D possibly corresponds to TRBD1 (5 bases). The source is a male donor with ankylosing spondylitis. Written as DNA, the CDR3 is TGTGCCAGCAGTCCCCGGGGGGGAAAAGAAAAACTGTTTTTT. It encodes CASSPRGGKEKLFF.